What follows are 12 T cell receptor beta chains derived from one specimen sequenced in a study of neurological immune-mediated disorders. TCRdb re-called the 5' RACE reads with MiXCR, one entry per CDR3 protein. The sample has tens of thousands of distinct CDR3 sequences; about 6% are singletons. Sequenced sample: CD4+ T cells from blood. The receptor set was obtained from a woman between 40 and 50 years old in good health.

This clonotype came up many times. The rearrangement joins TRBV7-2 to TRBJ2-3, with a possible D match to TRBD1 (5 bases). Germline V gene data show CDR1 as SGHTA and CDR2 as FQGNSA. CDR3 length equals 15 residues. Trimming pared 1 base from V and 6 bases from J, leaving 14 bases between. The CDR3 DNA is TGTGCCAGCAGCTTAGATAGACAGCCAGGGGATACGCAGTATTTT. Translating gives CASSLDRQPGDTQYF.

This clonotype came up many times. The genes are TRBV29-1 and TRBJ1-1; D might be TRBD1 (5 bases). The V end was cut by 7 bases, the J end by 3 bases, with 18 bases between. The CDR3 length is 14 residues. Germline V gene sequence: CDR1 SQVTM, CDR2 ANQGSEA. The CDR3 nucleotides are TGCAGCGCCCGGGGACGGATGTCTGACACTGAAGCTTTCTTT. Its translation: CSARGRMSDTEAFF.

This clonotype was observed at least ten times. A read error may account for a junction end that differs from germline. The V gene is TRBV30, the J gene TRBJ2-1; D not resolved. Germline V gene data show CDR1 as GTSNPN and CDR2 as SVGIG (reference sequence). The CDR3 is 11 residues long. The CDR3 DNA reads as TGTGCCTGGAGTGCGTACAGTGAGCAGTTCTTC. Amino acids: CAWSAYSEQFF.

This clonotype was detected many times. CDR3 sequence: CASSSMTGGMDTQYF. CDR3 bases: TGTGCCAGCAGCTCAATGACAGGGGGCATGGATACGCAGTATTTT. The genes are TRBV7-2 and TRBJ2-3; 10 bases are shared with TRBD1. Germline trimming cut 4 bases from V and 6 bases from J; bases unmatched to any gene: 7. This CDR3 has 15 residues. Looked up from germline, CDR1 is SGHTA and CDR2 is FQGNSA.

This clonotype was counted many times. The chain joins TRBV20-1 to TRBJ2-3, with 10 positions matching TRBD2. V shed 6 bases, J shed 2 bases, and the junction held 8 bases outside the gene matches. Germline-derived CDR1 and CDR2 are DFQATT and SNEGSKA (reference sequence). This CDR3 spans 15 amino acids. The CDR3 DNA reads TGCAGTGCGGCTACCGGGACTAGCGTCACAGATACGCAGTATTTT. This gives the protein CSAATGTSVTDTQYF.

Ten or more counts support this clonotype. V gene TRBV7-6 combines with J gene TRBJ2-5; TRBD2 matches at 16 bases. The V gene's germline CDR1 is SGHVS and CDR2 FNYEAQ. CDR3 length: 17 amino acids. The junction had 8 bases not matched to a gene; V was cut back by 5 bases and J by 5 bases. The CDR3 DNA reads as TGTGCCAGCAGCCCGGGGACTAGCGGGAGGGCCTCGGAGACCCAGTACTTC. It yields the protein CASSPGTSGRASETQYF.

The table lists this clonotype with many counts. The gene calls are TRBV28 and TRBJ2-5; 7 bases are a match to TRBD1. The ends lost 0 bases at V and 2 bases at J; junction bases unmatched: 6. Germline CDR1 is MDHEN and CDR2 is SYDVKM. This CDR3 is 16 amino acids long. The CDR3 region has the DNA TGTGCCAGCAGTTTATGGGGGGACAGCCTTCAAGAGACCCAGTACTTC. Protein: CASSLWGDSLQETQYF.

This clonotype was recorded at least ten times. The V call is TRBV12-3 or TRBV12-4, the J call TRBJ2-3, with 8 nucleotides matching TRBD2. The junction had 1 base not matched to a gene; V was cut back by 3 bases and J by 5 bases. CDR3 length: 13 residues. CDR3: CASSFLAGDTQYF. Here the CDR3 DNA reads TGTGCCAGCAGTTTTCTAGCGGGAGATACGCAGTATTTT.

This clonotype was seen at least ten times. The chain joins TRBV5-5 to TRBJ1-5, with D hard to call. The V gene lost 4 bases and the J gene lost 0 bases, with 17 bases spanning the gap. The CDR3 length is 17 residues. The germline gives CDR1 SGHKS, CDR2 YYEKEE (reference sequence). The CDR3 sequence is CASSSRGDTLSNQPQHF. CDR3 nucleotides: TGTGCCAGCAGCAGTCGTGGGGATACCCTTAGCAATCAGCCCCAGCATTTT.

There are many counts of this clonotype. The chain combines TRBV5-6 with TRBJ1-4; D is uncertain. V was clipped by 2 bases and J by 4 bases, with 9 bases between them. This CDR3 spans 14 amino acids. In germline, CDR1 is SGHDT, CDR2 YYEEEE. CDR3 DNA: TGTGCCAGCAGCTTAGGACGGCTTAATGAAAAACTGTTTTTT. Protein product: CASSLGRLNEKLFF.

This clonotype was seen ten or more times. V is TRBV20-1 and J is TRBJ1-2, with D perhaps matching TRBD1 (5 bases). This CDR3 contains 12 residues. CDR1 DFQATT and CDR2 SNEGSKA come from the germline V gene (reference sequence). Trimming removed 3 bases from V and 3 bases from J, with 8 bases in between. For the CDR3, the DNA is TGCAGTGCTAGCAGGGTAGACTATGGCTACACCTTC. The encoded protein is CSASRVDYGYTF.

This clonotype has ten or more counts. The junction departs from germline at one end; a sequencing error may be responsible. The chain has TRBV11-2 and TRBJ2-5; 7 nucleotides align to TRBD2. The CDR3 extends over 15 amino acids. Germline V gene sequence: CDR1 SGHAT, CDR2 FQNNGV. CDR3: CASTLGPSREVAQYF. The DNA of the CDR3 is TGTGCCAGCACCTTAGGACCATCCCGGGAGGTGGCCCAGTACTTC. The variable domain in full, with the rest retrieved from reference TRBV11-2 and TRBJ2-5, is EAGVAQSPRYKIIEKRQSVAFWCNPISGHATLYWYQQILGQGPKLLIQFQNNGVVDDSQLPKDRFSAERLKGVDSTLKIQPAKLEDSAVYLCASTLGPSREVAQYFGPGTRLLVL.